Following are 24 T cell receptor beta chains from one sample sequenced in a study of neurological immune-mediated disorders. MiXCR was run by TCRdb on the 5' RACE reads, yielding one entry per CDR3 protein. There are under 80,000 distinct CDR3 sequences in the sample; about 14% occur only once, and about 6.8% lies in the top ten. Sequencing used PBMCs. Every receptor here comes from a woman between 45 and 60 years old in good health.

This clonotype came up a few times. The chain employs TRBV19 and TRBJ1-5, with unresolved D. The CDR3 is made up of 11 amino acids. The V end was cut by 11 bases, the J end by 6 bases, with 11 bases between. Germline V gene sequence: CDR1 LNHDA, CDR2 SQIVND (reference sequence). The CDR3 region is CAPPCGQPQHF. The CDR3 DNA follows: TGTGCCCCACCCTGCGGTCAGCCCCAGCATTTT. Filled out from reference TRBV19 and TRBJ1-5, the complete variable domain reads DGGITQSPKYLFRKEGQNVTLSCEQNLNHDAMYWYRQDPGQGLRLIYYSQIVNDFQKGDIAEGYSVSREKKESFPLTVTSAQKNPTAFYLCAPPCGQPQHFGDGTRLSIL.

This clonotype was counted ten times or more. The DNA for the CDR3 is TGCGCCAGCAGCTTCGCGGAATACACTGAAGCTTTCTTT. This translates into CASSFAEYTEAFF. The chain uses TRBV5-1 and TRBJ1-1, with no clear D. CDR3 size: 13 residues. The V and J ends lost 2 bases and 3 bases respectively, with 8 bases between them. Germline CDR1 reads SGHRS; CDR2 reads YFSETQ.

In this sample, this clonotype turned up many times. This chain uses TRBV5-6 with TRBJ1-4, with D uncertain. Germline V gene data show CDR1 as SGHDT and CDR2 as YYEEEE. V lost 4 bases, J lost 0 bases, and 10 bases lay in between. The CDR3 length is 15 residues. The CDR3 is CASSGPGTTNEKLFF. The CDR3 DNA reads as TGTGCCAGCAGCGGCCCCGGGACAACTAATGAAAAACTGTTTTTT.

This clonotype was recorded once. The chain is built from TRBV18 and TRBJ2-5, with D possibly TRBD1 on 5 matching bases. Trimming took off 0 bases at V and 0 bases at J, with 8 bases between the two ends. The CDR3 runs 15 residues. Looked up from germline, CDR1 is KGHSH and CDR2 is LQKENI. This chain's CDR3 is CASSPPGQNQETQYF. The CDR3 DNA sequence: TGTGCCAGCTCACCACCGGGGCAGAACCAAGAGACCCAGTACTTC.

This clonotype was picked up many times. The V and J genes are TRBV7-6 and TRBJ2-3; the D is unclear. The germline V gene encodes CDR1 SGHVS and CDR2 FNYEAQ. This CDR3 region has 15 residues. The V gene lost 0 bases and the J gene lost 1 base, with 8 bases spanning the gap. CDR3 nucleotides: TGTGCCAGCAGCTTAGCCAGACCAGGCACAGATACGCAGTATTTT. Encoded protein: CASSLARPGTDTQYF.

V is TRBV29-1 and J is TRBJ1-2; 7 bases line up with TRBD1. Trimming cost V 6 bases and J 6 bases; bases outside gene matches: 7. The CDR3 has 12 residues. Germline V gene sequence: CDR1 SQVTM, CDR2 ANQGSEA. The CDR3 reads CSVQRGRDGYTF. The CDR3 DNA reads TGCAGCGTGCAGAGGGGGCGAGATGGCTACACCTTC.

This clonotype was counted ten times or more. V gene TRBV6-5 combines with J gene TRBJ2-4; either TRBD1 or TRBD2 may supply D (5 bases each). The CDR3 runs to 15 residues. Trimming took 2 bases from V and 7 from J, leaving 15 bases between them. Germline CDR1 is MNHEY and CDR2 is SVGAGI. The CDR3 here is CASSYRGALGNIQYF. The CDR3 region has the DNA TGTGCCAGCAGTTACAGGGGAGCTCTTGGGAACATTCAGTACTTC.

This clonotype has at least ten counts. The chain employs TRBV20-1 and TRBJ1-1; D is ambiguous. The CDR3 contains 14 residues. Germline V gives CDR1 DFQATT, CDR2 SNEGSKA (reference sequence). V gave up 3 bases and J gave up 5 bases, with 16 bases separating them. This chain's CDR3 is CSARPGLPSTEAFF. Here the CDR3 DNA reads TGCAGTGCTAGGCCCGGCCTCCCCTCAACTGAAGCTTTCTTT.

This clonotype was seen repeatedly, ten times or more. The chain links TRBV28 to TRBJ1-2; no definite D call. Trimming removed 4 bases at V and 6 bases at J, with 3 bases between. CDR3 length: 10 residues. The germline V gene has CDR1 MDHEN and CDR2 SYDVKM. CDR3 DNA: TGTGCCAGCAGTTCCAATGGCTACACCTTC. It specifies CASSSNGYTF.

This clonotype was observed once. Compared with germline, one end of the junction differs, possibly owing to a read error. The chain carries TRBV5-1 and TRBJ2-2; TRBD1 matches 8 bases. This CDR3 comprises 15 residues. Per germline, CDR1 SGHRS and CDR2 YFSETQ. The CDR3, as DNA: TGCGCCATCAGCGTGACAGGGGTTGTGACCGGGGAGCTGTTTTTT. Protein: CAISVTGVVTGELFF.

This clonotype occurred many times. The chain couples TRBV7-2 to TRBJ2-3; TRBD2 might be the D (5 bases). Looked up from germline, CDR1 is SGHTA and CDR2 is FQGNSA. V lost 5 bases, J lost 0 bases, and 12 bases lay in between. This CDR3 comprises 15 residues. In DNA form, the CDR3 reads TGTGCCAGCAGCCTTGGGCGGGCGAGCACAGATACGCAGTATTTT. Protein: CASSLGRASTDTQYF.

There are many counts of this clonotype. CDR3 protein: CASSPALGTGMGNEQFF. As DNA, the CDR3 is TGCGCCAGCAGCCCAGCCCTCGGGACAGGGATGGGCAATGAGCAGTTCTTC. The rearrangement uses TRBV5-1 and TRBJ2-1; 9 positions match TRBD1. J lost 6 bases, V lost 4 bases, and 14 bases had no gene match. CDR1 SGHRS and CDR2 YFSETQ come from the germline V gene. The CDR3 has 17 amino acids.

This clonotype was seen a handful of times. The DNA for the CDR3 is TGTGCCAGCAGTAGGGGAGCGGATTATGGCTACACCTTC. This sequence encodes CASSRGADYGYTF. The chain joins TRBV12-3 or TRBV12-4 to TRBJ1-2, with D perhaps matching TRBD1 (5 bases). Between the trimmed V and J ends, which lost 5 bases and 5 bases, there was a span of 12 bases. The CDR3 length is 13 residues.

This clonotype has ten or more counts. The rearrangement links TRBV28 to TRBJ2-6; no definite D call. Germline CDR1 reads MDHEN; CDR2 reads SYDVKM. Trimming removed 4 bases from V and 1 base from J, with 5 bases in between. This CDR3 has 14 residues. The CDR3: CASSSRSGANVLTF. The CDR3 nucleotides are TGTGCCAGCAGTTCTAGGTCTGGGGCCAACGTCCTGACTTTC.

In this sample, this clonotype turned up many times. This chain uses TRBV5-1 with TRBJ2-7, with D possibly called TRBD1 or TRBD2 (5 bases each). V lost 2 bases to trimming and J lost 10 bases, with 19 bases between them. The CDR3 runs to 14 residues. Germline V CDR1 and CDR2: SGHRS, YFSETQ. The CDR3 region has the DNA TGCGCCAGCAGCTTCCGGGACCCACCTACGGAACAGTACTTC. Residues: CASSFRDPPTEQYF.

This chain links TRBV7-3 with TRBJ2-7, with TRBD2 identical over 10 bases. J gave up 2 bases and V 5 bases, and 15 bases lay outside the gene matches. The germline V gene encodes CDR1 SGHTA and CDR2 FQGTGA. This CDR3 spans 18 amino acids. CDR3 sequence: CASSIKSPLAGQAYEQYF. The CDR3 bases are TGTGCCAGCAGCATAAAATCCCCACTAGCGGGGCAAGCCTACGAGCAGTACTTC.

In this sample, this clonotype turned up many times. The genes are TRBV5-1 and TRBJ2-1; TRBD1 is a possible D gene (5 bases). Trimming removed 2 bases at V and 6 bases at J, with 9 bases between. This CDR3 contains 13 residues. CDR1 SGHRS and CDR2 YFSETQ come from the germline V gene. The CDR3 sequence is CASSLQEINEQFF. The CDR3 nucleotides are TGCGCCAGCAGCTTACAGGAGATCAATGAGCAGTTCTTC.

This clonotype was found many times. This chain joins TRBV12-3 or TRBV12-4 and TRBJ1-1; D call uncertain. The CDR3 consists of 13 residues. Trimming pared 2 bases from V and 1 base from J, leaving 5 bases between. Here the CDR3 reads CASSLTANTEAFF. In nucleotides, the CDR3 is TGTGCCAGCAGTTTAACGGCGAACACTGAAGCTTTCTTT.

This clonotype appeared many times. The J gene is TRBJ1-1, the V gene TRBV20-1; no clear D gene. Germline-derived CDR1 and CDR2 are DFQATT and SNEGSKA (reference sequence). The CDR3 length is 13 residues. Trimming pared 7 bases from V and 6 bases from J, leaving 18 bases between. For the CDR3, the DNA is TGCAGTGGCATACTTTACAGAAGCCCTGAAGCTTTCTTT. As protein: CSGILYRSPEAFF.

In the case of this clonotype: One end of the junction fails to match germline, which may point to a read error. The V call is TRBV3-1, the J call TRBJ2-2; D is possibly TRBD1 (6 bases). CDR1 LGHDT and CDR2 YNNKEL come from the germline V gene (reference sequence). CDR3 length equals 14 residues. CDR3 sequence reads: CTSSQRQVAGEMFF. CDR3 DNA: TGTACCAGCAGCCAAAGACAGGTTGCCGGGGAGATGTTTTTT.

This clonotype has ten or more counts. The rearrangement joins TRBV13 to TRBJ1-4, with a weak D call TRBD1 (6 bases). Germline V lookup: CDR1 PRHDT, CDR2 FYEKMQ (reference sequence). The V end lost 8 bases, the J end lost 5 bases, and 15 bases lay between the germline ends. This CDR3 spans 14 amino acids. CDR3 in DNA: TGTGCCAGCGTATCTTCAGGGGAAAATGAAAAACTGTTTTTT. Translated, it gives CASVSSGENEKLFF.

This clonotype has ten or more counts. The chain couples TRBV20-1 to TRBJ1-5, with D possibly being TRBD1 (6 bases). V shed 1 base and J shed 6 bases, with 10 bases lying between them. CDR3 size: 13 residues. Germline V gives CDR1 DFQATT, CDR2 SNEGSKA (reference sequence). The CDR3 nucleotides are TGCAGTGCTAGAGGGGGGGCAGGTCAGCCCCAGCATTTT. It encodes CSARGGAGQPQHF.

This clonotype turned up a few times. In DNA form, the CDR3 reads TGTGCCAGCACCACCTGGGATACTCGGAGGGGCTACACCTTC. It encodes CASTTWDTRRGYTF. This chain joins TRBV6-5 and TRBJ1-2; D remains unclear. The CDR3 contains 14 residues. V lost 7 bases, J lost 8 bases, and 20 bases lay in between. Germline V gene data show CDR1 as MNHEY and CDR2 as SVGAGI.

The CDR3 loop is CSVGSGIREQYF. The CDR3 nucleotides read TGCAGCGTTGGCTCAGGGATCCGCGAGCAGTACTTC. The chain has TRBV29-1 and TRBJ2-7; D is perhaps TRBD1 (5 bases). This CDR3 contains 12 residues. CDR1 is SQVTM and CDR2 is ANQGSEA in the germline V gene. V was cut by 4 bases and J by 6 bases, with 13 bases left in between.